These 5 T cell receptor beta chains were sequenced from one sample in a study of shared clonotypes between healthy human individuals. TCRdb's copy holds only in-frame clones and misses some; the assay was immunoSEQ multiplex PCR. The sample has about 680,000 clones; roughly nine tenths are singletons. Terminally differentiated effector memory CD45RA+ cells were excluded by CCR7 positive selection of CD45RO-negative cells. The sample comprised naive CD8+ T cells sorted from blood. The receptors here all came from a man aged 25-45 years in good health.

V is TRBV2 and J is TRBJ2-5; TRBD1 matches at 7 bases. Germline loops: CDR1 SNHLY, CDR2 FYNNEI. V lost 5 bases, J lost 5 bases, and 11 bases stayed unmatched. CDR3 size: 15 residues. The CDR3 coding sequence is TGTGCCAGCAGTCCTACTAAGGGGGCCATTGAGACCCAGTACTTC. Its protein is CASSPTKGAIETQYF.

The J gene is TRBJ2-6, the V gene TRBV7-6; D might be TRBD1 (6 bases). The CDR3 is 15 amino acids. Trimming took off 4 bases at V and 1 base at J, with 8 bases between the two ends. The germline CDR1 and CDR2 sequences are SGHVS and FNYEAQ. The CDR3 DNA is TGTGCCAGCAGCTCAGGACAGTCTGGGGCCAACGTCCTGACTTTC. Protein sequence: CASSSGQSGANVLTF.

This chain joins TRBV11-2 and TRBJ2-3, with D hard to call. Trimming shortened V by 2 bases and J by 8 bases, and 11 bases separated the two germline ends. Germline-derived CDR1 and CDR2 are SGHAT and FQNNGV. This CDR3 is 13 amino acids long. This chain's CDR3 is CASSLLGMGTQYF. The CDR3, as DNA: TGTGCCAGCAGCTTACTGGGCATGGGTACGCAGTATTTT.

The sample holds one count of this clone. The gene calls are TRBV27 and TRBJ1-5, with TRBD1 as a possible D gene (5 bases). The ends were cut back, 6 bases at V and 0 bases at J, with 15 bases in the middle. The CDR3 is 16 amino acids. CDR1 and CDR2 from the germline V gene are MNHEY and SMNVEV (reference sequence). The CDR3 sequence: CASRPGGSISNQPQHF. As DNA, the CDR3 is TGTGCCAGCAGACCCGGGGGTAGTATTAGCAATCAGCCCCAGCATTTT.

The rearrangement uses TRBV7-2 and TRBJ2-3; D unclear. V was clipped by 4 bases and J by 4 bases, with 15 bases between them. This CDR3 spans 15 amino acids. Germline V gene sequence: CDR1 SGHTA, CDR2 FQGNSA. The CDR3 DNA follows: TGTGCCAGCAGCTCCCTTAGCCAGGTCTCAGATACGCAGTATTTT. Translation: CASSSLSQVSDTQYF.